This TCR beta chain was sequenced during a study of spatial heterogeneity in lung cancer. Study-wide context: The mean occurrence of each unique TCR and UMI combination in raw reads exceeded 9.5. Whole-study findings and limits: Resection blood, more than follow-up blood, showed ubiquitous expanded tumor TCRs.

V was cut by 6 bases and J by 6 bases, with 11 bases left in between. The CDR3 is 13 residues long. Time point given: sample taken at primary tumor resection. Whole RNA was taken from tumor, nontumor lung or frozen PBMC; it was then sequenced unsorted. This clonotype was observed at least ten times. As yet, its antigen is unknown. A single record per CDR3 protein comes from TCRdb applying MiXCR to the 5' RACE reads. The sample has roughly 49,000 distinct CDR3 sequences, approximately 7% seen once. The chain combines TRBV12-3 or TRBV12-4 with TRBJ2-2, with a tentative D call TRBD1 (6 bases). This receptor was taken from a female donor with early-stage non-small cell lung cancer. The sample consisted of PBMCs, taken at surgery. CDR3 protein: CASSRQAPGELFF. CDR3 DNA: TGTGCCAGCAGCCGACAGGCCCCCGGGGAGCTGTTTTTT.